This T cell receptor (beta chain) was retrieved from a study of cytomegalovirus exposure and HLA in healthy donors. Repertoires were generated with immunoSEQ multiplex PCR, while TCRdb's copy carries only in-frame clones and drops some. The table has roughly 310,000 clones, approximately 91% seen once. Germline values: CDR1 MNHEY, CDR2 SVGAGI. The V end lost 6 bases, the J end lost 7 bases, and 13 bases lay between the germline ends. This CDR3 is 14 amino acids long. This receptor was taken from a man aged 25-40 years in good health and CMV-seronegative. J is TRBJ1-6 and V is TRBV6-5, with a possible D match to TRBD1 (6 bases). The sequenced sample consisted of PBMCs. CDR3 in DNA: TGTGCCAGCAGCCTACAGGGTTTGAATTCACCCCTCCACTTT. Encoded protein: CASSLQGLNSPLHF.